This T cell receptor (beta chain) was sequenced during a study of post-analysis software for immune sequencing data. Overall study: Patients had relapsing-remitting, secondary progressive or progressive-relapsing multiple sclerosis; some lacked subtype.

Unique molecular identifiers were built into the TCR beta cDNA libraries. When about 0.9 to 11 million T cells were used, they gave a few hundred thousand cDNA molecules. TCRdb recomputed calls from the PCR reads with MiXCR, one row per CDR3 protein. The sample shows roughly 700,000 distinct CDR3 sequences, about 32% of them seen only once. CDR1 MGHRA and CDR2 YSYEKL come from the germline V gene. This CDR3 is 14 amino acids long. Unmatched junction bases numbered 7, after V lost 4 bases and J lost 7 bases. Study observations and caveats: Four or five TRBV segments were significantly more frequent in patients than in controls. TRBV5-6, TRBV5-1 and TRBV20-1 were among these segments.

As regards this clonotype: What it recognizes is unknown.

Sequenced sample: blood. This sequence originates from a girl aged 10 to 17 with multiple sclerosis. The chain couples TRBV4-1 to TRBJ2-1; TRBD1 matches 7 bases. The chain's CDR3 is CASSPPGQSNEQFF. The CDR3 DNA reads as TGCGCCAGCAGCCCCCCGGGACAGTCTAATGAGCAGTTCTTC.